This TCR beta chain was identified in a study of human T cells and chemical hapten exposure. Study-wide context: Application of 0.01% DPC to the upper back was done by patch test, with a reading at 6 days.

TCRdb re-analysed the RACE reads in MiXCR, keeping a single row per CDR3 protein. The data contain about 300,000 distinct CDR3 sequences, 4.5% to 5.5% of them singletons. This clonotype was counted between two and nine times. Its antigen is still unknown. One junction end does not reproduce the germline sequence, and a read error may be involved. General study points: Expanded TCRs were compared with controls, and the expanded TCRs formed significantly more large CDR3 similarity clusters. TCRs exceeding 1 in 1000 frequency stayed unchanged with DPC sensitization.

Time point in this sample: pre-sensitization, week 0. Treatment noted: therapeutic diphenylcyclopropenone sensitization with weekly scalp DPC. Blood collection happened ahead of applying each patch test. The source was whole blood, collected in connection with sensitization to the hapten diphenylcyclopropenone (DPC). This clonotype was obtained from a woman between 18 and 29 years old with alopecia areata. Some clones in this sample may be carry-over from other donors' samples.

The CDR3 sequence: CAISEGRWVSF. The CDR3 DNA reads TGTGCCATCAGTGAGGGGCGCTGGGTAAGCTTC. This chain links TRBV10-3 with TRBJ2-7, with D unclear. In germline, CDR1 is ENHRY, CDR2 SYGVKD. This CDR3 has 11 amino acids.